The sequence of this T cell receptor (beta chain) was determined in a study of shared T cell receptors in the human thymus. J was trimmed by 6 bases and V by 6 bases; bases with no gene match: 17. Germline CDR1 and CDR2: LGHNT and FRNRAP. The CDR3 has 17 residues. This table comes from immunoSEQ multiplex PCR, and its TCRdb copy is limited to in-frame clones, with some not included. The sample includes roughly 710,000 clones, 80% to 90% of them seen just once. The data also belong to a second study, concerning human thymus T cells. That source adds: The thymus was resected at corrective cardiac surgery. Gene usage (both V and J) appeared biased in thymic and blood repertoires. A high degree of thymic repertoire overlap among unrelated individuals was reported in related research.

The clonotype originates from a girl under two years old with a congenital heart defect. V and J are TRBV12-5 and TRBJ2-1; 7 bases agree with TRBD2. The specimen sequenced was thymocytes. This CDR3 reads CASGPRATGTTINEQFF. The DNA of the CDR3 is TGTGCTAGTGGCCCCAGGGCAACCGGGACTACAATCAATGAGCAGTTCTTC.